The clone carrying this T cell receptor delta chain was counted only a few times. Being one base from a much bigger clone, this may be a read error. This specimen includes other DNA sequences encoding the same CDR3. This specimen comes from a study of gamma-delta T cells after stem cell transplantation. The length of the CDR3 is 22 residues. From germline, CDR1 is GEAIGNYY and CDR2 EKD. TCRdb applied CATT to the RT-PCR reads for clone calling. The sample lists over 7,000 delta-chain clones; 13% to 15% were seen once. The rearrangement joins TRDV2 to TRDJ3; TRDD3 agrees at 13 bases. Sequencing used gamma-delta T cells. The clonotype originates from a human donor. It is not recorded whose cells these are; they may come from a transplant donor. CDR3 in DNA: TGTGCCTGTGACTCCGTACTGGGGGATACGATCCCCCCCACCTGGGACACCCGGCAGATGTTTTTC. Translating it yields CACDSVLGDTIPPTWDTRQMFF.